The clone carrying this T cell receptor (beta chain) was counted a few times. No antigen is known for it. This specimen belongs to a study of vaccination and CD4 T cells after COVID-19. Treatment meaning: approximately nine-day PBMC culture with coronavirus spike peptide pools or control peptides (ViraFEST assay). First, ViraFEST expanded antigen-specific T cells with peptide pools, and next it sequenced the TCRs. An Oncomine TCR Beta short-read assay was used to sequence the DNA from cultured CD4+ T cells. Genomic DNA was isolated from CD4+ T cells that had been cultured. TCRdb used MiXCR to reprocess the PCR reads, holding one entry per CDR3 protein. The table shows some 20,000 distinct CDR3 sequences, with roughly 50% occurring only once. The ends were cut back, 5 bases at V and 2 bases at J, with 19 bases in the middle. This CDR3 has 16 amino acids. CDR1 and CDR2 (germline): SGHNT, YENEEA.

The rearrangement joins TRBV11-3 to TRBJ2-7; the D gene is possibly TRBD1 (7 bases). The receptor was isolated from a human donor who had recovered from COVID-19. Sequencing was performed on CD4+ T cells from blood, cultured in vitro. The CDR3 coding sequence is TGTGCCAGCAGCCCAGGGGGGCAGTCGCCTACCTACGAGCAGTACTTC. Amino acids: CASSPGGQSPTYEQYF.